These T cell receptor beta chains were read from a single sample in a study of beta chain features in type 1 diabetes. Produced via immunoSEQ multiplex PCR; TCRdb's table is partial and in-frame only. Of about 450,000 clones listed, about an eighth were seen once; the top ten hold 0.045% to 0.06%. Sample: naive CD4+ T cells from blood. These receptors were collected from a young woman in good health. Both conserved end residues are part of each CDR3. The order of the fields is clone size, D gene, V gene, J gene, CDR3 protein, CDR3 DNA. D genes are given only for firm matches. The size entry is marked missing in some rows and otherwise reads once, few, many or a size class.

>NA|TRBD1|TRBV7-2|TRBJ2-7
CASSSPGQGDVQYF
TGTGCCAGCAGCTCCCCGGGACAGGGGGATGTGCAGTACTTC
>few|NA|TRBV19|TRBJ2-1
CASSIDPGNEQFF
TGTGCCAGTAGTATAGATCCGGGGAATGAGCAGTTCTTC
>few|NA|TRBV18|TRBJ1-2
CASSPPEQLSYGYTF
TGTGCCAGCTCACCACCGGAACAGTTGAGCTATGGCTACACCTTC
>NA|NA|TRBV7-9|TRBJ2-1
CASSAQASGRFFF
TGTGCCAGCAGCGCACAGGCCTCAGGCCGTTTTTTCTTC
>few|NA|TRBV4-3|TRBJ2-6
CASSLGGGITGANVLTF
TGCGCCAGCAGCCTTGGAGGAGGCATTACTGGGGCCAACGTCCTGACTTTC
>NA|NA|TRBV9|TRBJ2-5
CASSVGGGIVQETQYF
TGTGCCAGCAGCGTAGGCGGCGGGATCGTCCAAGAGACCCAGTACTTC
>few|NA|TRBV28|TRBJ2-4
CASSNSPGQNIQYF
TGTGCCAGCAGTAATTCGCCGGGACAAAACATTCAGTACTTC
>NA|TRBD2|TRBV7-2|TRBJ2-7
CASSATGGIGSYEQYF
TGTGCCAGCAGCGCTACCGGGGGGATCGGCTCCTACGAGCAGTACTTC
>NA|NA|TRBV29-1|TRBJ1-1
CSVSYSGSTEAFF
TGCAGCGTCTCTTACTCAGGGTCCACTGAAGCTTTCTTT
>NA|TRBD1|TRBV14|TRBJ2-6
CASSQYRDRATGANVLTF
TGTGCCAGCAGCCAGTACCGGGACAGGGCAACTGGGGCCAACGTCCTGACTTTC
>NA|NA|TRBV4-2|TRBJ1-5
CASSQRDKNQPQHF
TGTGCCAGCAGCCAGAGAGACAAGAATCAGCCCCAGCATTTT
>NA|NA|TRBV25-1|TRBJ1-4
CASSWDEGLNEKLFF
TGTGCCAGCAGTTGGGACGAGGGACTTAATGAAAAACTGTTTTTT
>few|NA|TRBV4-2|TRBJ2-7
CASSQEFRHRDHEQYF
TGTGCCAGCAGCCAAGAATTTCGTCACAGGGACCACGAGCAGTACTTC
>few|NA|TRBV28|TRBJ2-6
CASSRPDGSGANVLTF
TGTGCCAGCAGCCGGCCGGACGGCTCTGGGGCCAACGTCCTGACTTTC
>NA|TRBD2|TRBV27|TRBJ2-3
CASSWTSFADTQYF
TGTGCCAGCAGTTGGACTAGTTTTGCAGATACGCAGTATTTT
>few|NA|TRBV18|TRBJ1-4
CASSSGLTNEKLFF
TGTGCCAGCTCTTCGGGACTAACTAATGAAAAACTGTTTTTT
>few|TRBD1|TRBV7-9|TRBJ2-3
CASSLGQGADTQYF
TGTGCCAGCAGCCTCGGACAGGGTGCAGATACGCAGTATTTT
>few|TRBD2|TRBV11-1|TRBJ2-7
CASSPSLAGGEQYF
TGTGCCAGCAGCCCGTCACTAGCGGGAGGTGAGCAGTACTTC
>few|NA|TRBV30|TRBJ1-2
CAWSLDGYTF
TGTGCCTGGAGTCTAGATGGCTACACCTTC
>once|TRBD2|TRBV9|TRBJ2-2
CASSAQLAGVVGELFF
TGTGCCAGCAGCGCGCAGCTAGCGGGAGTCGTCGGGGAGCTGTTTTTT
>NA|NA|TRBV5-1|TRBJ2-3
CASSKSPGQLTDTQYF
TGCGCCAGCAGCAAATCACCGGGACAACTCACAGATACGCAGTATTTT
>few|NA|TRBV29-1|TRBJ1-2
CSVEALYGYTF
TGCAGCGTTGAGGCGTTGTATGGCTACACCTTC
>NA|NA|TRBV14|TRBJ1-2
CASSQDLGNYGYTF
TGTGCCAGCAGCCAAGACTTGGGGAACTATGGCTACACCTTC
>NA|TRBD2|TRBV2|TRBJ2-7
CASMEREGRYEQYF
TGTGCCAGCATGGAACGGGAGGGCCGCTACGAGCAGTACTTC
>once|NA|TRBV4-1|TRBJ2-5
CASSQGQLLQETQYF
TGCGCCAGCAGCCAAGGGCAGCTTCTACAAGAGACCCAGTACTTC
>NA|NA|TRBV18|TRBJ2-3
CASSGLGHTDTQYF
TGTGCCAGCTCAGGCCTAGGACACACAGATACGCAGTATTTT
>NA|TRBD2|TRBV7-2|TRBJ2-5
CASSISGGASQETQYF
TGTGCCAGCAGCATCAGCGGGGGGGCTAGCCAAGAGACCCAGTACTTC
>few|NA|TRBV14|TRBJ2-3
CASSRQDLLTQYF
TGTGCCAGCAGTCGACAGGACCTACTTACGCAGTATTTT
>few|TRBD2|TRBV6-5|TRBJ2-7
CASSYLTSGGAHEQYF
TGTGCCAGCAGTTACTTAACTAGCGGTGGGGCCCACGAGCAGTACTTC
>NA|NA|TRBV11-2|TRBJ1-2
CASNYSRTPYGYTF
TGTGCCAGCAACTACTCGAGGACACCATATGGCTACACCTTC
>NA|TRBD2|TRBV29-1|TRBJ2-7
CSVEYGGDEQYF
TGCAGCGTTGAATACGGGGGGGACGAGCAGTACTTC
>NA|NA|TRBV18|TRBJ2-5
CASSPSPSAAFQETQYF
TGTGCCAGCTCACCGAGCCCCTCAGCGGCTTTCCAAGAGACCCAGTACTTC
>NA|NA|TRBV28|TRBJ2-6
CASTHNRGSTSGANVLTF
TGTGCCAGCACCCACAATAGGGGCAGCACCTCTGGGGCCAACGTCCTGACTTTC
>NA|TRBD1|TRBV27|TRBJ1-6
CASTRTGLSYNSPLHF
TGTGCCAGCACCCGGACAGGCCTCTCCTATAATTCACCCCTCCACTTT
>NA|NA|TRBV7-8|TRBJ2-4
CASSFRATKNIQYF
TGTGCCAGCAGCTTTAGGGCGACCAAAAACATTCAGTACTTC
>NA|TRBD1|TRBV7-2|TRBJ2-4
CASSRTGGQGVGIQYF
TGTGCCAGCAGCCGAACTGGTGGACAGGGGGTCGGCATTCAGTACTTC
>NA|TRBD2|TRBV27|TRBJ2-5
CASSLYRQGLKETQYF
TGTGCCAGCAGTTTGTACCGGCAGGGACTAAAGGAGACCCAGTACTTC